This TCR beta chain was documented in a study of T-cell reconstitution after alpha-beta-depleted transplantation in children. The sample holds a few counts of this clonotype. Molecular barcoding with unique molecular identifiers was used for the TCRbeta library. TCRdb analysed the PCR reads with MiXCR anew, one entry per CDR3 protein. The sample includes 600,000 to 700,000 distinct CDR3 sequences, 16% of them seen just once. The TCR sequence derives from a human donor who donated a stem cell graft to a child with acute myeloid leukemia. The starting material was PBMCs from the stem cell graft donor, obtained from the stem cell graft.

CDR3 amino acids: CASSRTLGQAYNEQFF. Written as DNA, the CDR3 is TGTGCCAGCTCACGTACCTTAGGACAGGCCTACAATGAGCAGTTCTTC. This sequence joins TRBV18 and TRBJ2-1; TRBD1 aligns across 7 bases. CDR3 length: 16 amino acids. The germline V gene has CDR1 KGHSH and CDR2 LQKENI. With 4 bases clipped from V and 2 bases from J, the junction kept 8 bases outside the gene matches.